What follows are 22 T cell receptor beta chains derived from one specimen sequenced in a study of cytomegalovirus exposure and HLA in healthy donors. This PCR relied on a set of 60 Vbeta primers and 13 Jbeta primers. Repertoires were generated with immunoSEQ multiplex PCR, while TCRdb's copy carries only in-frame clones and drops some. The ten top clones account for approximately 16%, within a sample of around 65,000 clones. Sequenced material: PBMCs. The source is a boy between 5 and 17 years old in good health and CMV-seronegative.

Concerning this clone: Distinct nucleotide sequences in the sample also encode this CDR3. This rearrangement joins TRBV5-1 to TRBJ2-3; D may be TRBD2 (6 bases). Germline CDR1 SGHRS, CDR2 YFSETQ. V dropped 4 bases and J dropped 0 bases, with 15 bases sitting between them. The CDR3 contains 16 residues. The CDR3 DNA reads TGCGCCAGCAGCCTAGTATTTGGAGGGAGCACAGATACGCAGTATTTT. Protein: CASSLVFGGSTDTQYF.

The chain employs TRBV6-5 and TRBJ2-2; D is perhaps TRBD2 (6 bases). CDR3 length equals 15 residues. Germline V gene sequence: CDR1 MNHEY, CDR2 SVGAGI. The ends were cut back, 5 bases at V and 0 bases at J, with 10 bases in the middle. CDR3 residues: CASSRGLANTGELFF. CDR3 sequence (DNA): TGTGCCAGCAGTAGGGGACTGGCGAACACCGGGGAGCTGTTTTTT.

V gene TRBV19 combines with J gene TRBJ1-6; 8 bases are shared with TRBD1. CDR3 length: 15 amino acids. Trimming took 8 bases from V and 8 from J; bases not matched to a gene: 11. CDR1 LNHDA and CDR2 SQIVND come from the germline V gene (reference sequence). CDR3 nucleotide sequence: TGTGCCAGTGGGACTACGACAGGGGCAGATTCACCCCTCCACTTT. Its translation: CASGTTTGADSPLHF.

The chain combines TRBV7-9 with TRBJ1-3; D gene unclear. The germline CDR1 and CDR2 sequences are SEHNR and FQNEAQ (reference sequence). Deletions cut 0 bases from V and 3 bases from J, with 6 bases between. The CDR3 totals 14 residues. The CDR3 region is CASSLAESGNTIYF. The CDR3 DNA is TGTGCCAGCAGCTTAGCGGAGAGTGGAAACACCATATATTTT.

The chain couples TRBV6-5 to TRBJ2-7; D perhaps matches TRBD1 (6 bases). CDR1 MNHEY and CDR2 SVGAGI come from the germline V gene. The CDR3 is 13 amino acids. Trimming stripped 7 bases from V and 0 bases from J, with 10 bases between. CDR3: CASTETGSYEQYF. CDR3 DNA: TGTGCCAGCACCGAGACAGGCTCCTACGAGCAGTACTTC.

Concerning this clone: This CDR3 is also generated by other DNA sequences in the sample. The chain recombines TRBV30 with TRBJ2-7, with 9 bases aligning to TRBD2. The CDR3 has 13 residues. Germline CDR1 reads GTSNPN; CDR2 reads SVGIG (reference sequence). The J segment lost 3 bases and the V segment lost 5 bases, leaving 5 bases of the junction unmatched. In nucleotides, the CDR3 is TGTGCCTGGCGGCTAGCGGGGAGCTACGAGCAGTACTTC. The encoded protein is CAWRLAGSYEQYF.

J is TRBJ1-2 and V is TRBV30; D is unclear. CDR3 length equals 18 residues. CDR1 and CDR2 from the germline V gene are GTSNPN and SVGIG (reference sequence). V shed 0 bases and J shed 5 bases, with 25 bases lying between them. CDR3 residues: CAWSVRRTDPRSYYGYTF. The CDR3 DNA reads TGTGCCTGGAGTGTACGGAGGACCGACCCTCGAAGTTATTATGGCTACACCTTC.

This rearrangement joins TRBV19 to TRBJ2-1; 10 bases are shared with TRBD2. Germline lookup yields CDR1 LNHDA and CDR2 SQIVND (reference sequence). This CDR3 has 16 amino acids. The V and J ends lost 4 bases and 0 bases, in that order; junction bases with no gene match: 3. As DNA, the CDR3 is TGTGCCAGTAGTACATCTAGCGGGAGCTCCTACAATGAGCAGTTCTTC. Residues: CASSTSSGSSYNEQFF.

The chain is built from TRBV7-9 and TRBJ2-7, with a weak D call TRBD2 (5 bases). Germline V gene lookup returns CDR1 SEHNR and CDR2 FQNEAQ (reference sequence). Deletions cut 2 bases from V and 5 bases from J, with 16 bases between. This CDR3 is built from 15 residues. The CDR3 DNA reads TGTGCCAGCAGCTTATCTATCGGGGAATACCACGAGCAGTACTTC. Translating it yields CASSLSIGEYHEQYF.

V is TRBV4-1 and J is TRBJ1-5, with D tentatively TRBD1 (5 bases). This CDR3 has 17 residues. Germline V gene sequence: CDR1 MGHRA, CDR2 YSYEKL. Deletions cut 6 bases from V and 3 bases from J, with 21 bases between. This CDR3 is CASRHTPLTEPNQPQHF. The CDR3 coding sequence is TGCGCCAGCAGGCACACCCCCCTGACAGAACCCAATCAGCCCCAGCATTTT.

The chain combines TRBV5-1 with TRBJ1-1, with TRBD1 as a possible D gene (6 bases). Germline V gives CDR1 SGHRS, CDR2 YFSETQ. CDR3 size: 15 residues. Trimming removed 2 bases at V and 1 base at J, with 12 bases between. The CDR3 sequence: CASSLNTGQNTEAFF. CDR3 DNA: TGCGCCAGCAGCTTAAATACGGGACAGAACACTGAAGCTTTCTTT.

The V and J genes are TRBV29-1 and TRBJ1-2; D is possibly TRBD1 (6 bases). Per the germline V gene, CDR1 is SQVTM and CDR2 is ANQGSEA. V was pared by 3 bases and J by 4 bases, with 12 bases between. CDR3 length equals 13 residues. The CDR3 region is CSVDGAGAYGYTF. DNA for the CDR3: TGCAGCGTTGACGGCGCGGGGGCCTATGGCTACACCTTC.

This sequence joins TRBV7-8 and TRBJ1-3; 7 positions agree with TRBD1. V lost 1 base to trimming and J lost 3 bases; unmatched junction nucleotides: 3. Germline V lookup: CDR1 SGHVS, CDR2 FQNEAQ. The CDR3 spans 15 residues. CDR3 loop: CASSLGGTVGNTIYF. The CDR3 DNA is TGTGCCAGCAGCTTAGGTGGGACAGTTGGAAACACCATATATTTT.

The chain combines TRBV9 with TRBJ2-2; 7 bases are a match to TRBD2. The length of the CDR3 is 16 residues. Germline V gene sequence: CDR1 SGDLS, CDR2 YYNGEE. J gave up 0 bases and V 0 bases, and 2 bases lay outside the gene matches. The CDR3 region has the DNA TGTGCCAGCAGCGTAGAGGCGGGAGCGAACACCGGGGAGCTGTTTTTT. Encoded protein: CASSVEAGANTGELFF.

This sequence joins TRBV7-8 and TRBJ1-6; no clear D. CDR3 length equals 12 residues. V was trimmed by 6 bases and J by 8 bases, leaving 8 bases between them. CDR1 SGHVS and CDR2 FQNEAQ come from the germline V gene. This chain's CDR3 is CASREGDSPLHF. The CDR3, as DNA: TGTGCCAGCAGGGAAGGAGATTCACCCCTCCACTTT.

This chain joins TRBV2 and TRBJ1-5, with D maybe TRBD1 (5 bases). Germline CDR1 SNHLY, CDR2 FYNNEI. V was trimmed by 7 bases and J by 3 bases, leaving 10 bases between them. CDR3 length: 13 amino acids. CDR3 sequence (DNA): TGTGCCAGCAATGCAGGGATCAATCAGCCCCAGCATTTT. It encodes CASNAGINQPQHF.

This chain connects TRBV6-4 to TRBJ1-1, with 7 bases aligning to TRBD1. The V gene end was trimmed by 0 bases and the J gene end by 0 bases; junction bases not matched to a gene: 4. This CDR3 spans 16 amino acids. The germline V gene has CDR1 MRHNA and CDR2 SNTAGT. The CDR3 is CASSDSGGQLNTEAFF. The DNA for the CDR3 is TGTGCCAGCAGTGACTCGGGGGGACAGTTGAACACTGAAGCTTTCTTT.

The CDR3, as DNA: TGCGCCAGCAGTGAATCAGGATTGACCTACGAGCAGTACTTC. Encoded protein: CASSESGLTYEQYF. The gene calls are TRBV10-1 and TRBJ2-7; D is unclear. V lost 3 bases, J lost 2 bases, and 11 bases lay in between. Germline V CDR1 and CDR2: WNHNN, SYGVQD (reference sequence). The CDR3 is 14 amino acids.

The rearrangement joins TRBV6-6 to TRBJ2-7; possibly TRBD2 for D (6 bases). V was trimmed by 6 bases and J by 6 bases, leaving 24 bases between them. Germline-derived CDR1 and CDR2 are MNHNY and SVGAGI (reference sequence). CDR3 length equals 16 residues. The CDR3 nucleotides read TGTGCCAGCAGGGACGGGTTTGGGCCCGGGGGAGGCGAGCAGTACTTC. It specifies CASRDGFGPGGGEQYF.

V gene TRBV4-2 combines with J gene TRBJ1-1, with 10 bases identical to TRBD1. V shed 0 bases and J 0 bases; nucleotides not matched to a gene: 7. Germline loops: CDR1 LGHNA, CDR2 YNFKEQ. The CDR3 totals 18 residues. This CDR3 reads CASSQEFRTGGLNTEAFF. CDR3 bases: TGTGCCAGCAGCCAAGAGTTTCGGACAGGGGGTTTGAACACTGAAGCTTTCTTT.

The rearrangement uses TRBV4-1 and TRBJ1-2, with D unresolved. The CDR3 runs to 14 residues. The germline V gene encodes CDR1 MGHRA and CDR2 YSYEKL. V lost 4 bases and J 1 base, leaving 10 bases between the germline ends. Written as DNA, the CDR3 is TGCGCCAGCAGCCCAATGAACAGTAACTATGGCTACACCTTC. Translating it yields CASSPMNSNYGYTF.

The rearrangement links TRBV9 to TRBJ2-1; 7 bases line up with TRBD2. The CDR3 sequence is 14 residues long. V lost 3 bases and J lost 12; bases outside the gene matches: 12. Germline loops: CDR1 SGDLS, CDR2 YYNGEE. DNA for the CDR3: TGTGCCAGCAGCGGGACTAGTAAAAGAGTAGGGCAGTTCTTC. This translates into CASSGTSKRVGQFF.